This TCR beta chain was identified in a study of CD8+ T cells in alopecia areata. Individuals with alopecia areata gave both lesional scalp punch biopsies and peripheral blood for collection. To note about this clone: What it binds is not known.

Study-level findings and limits: With patients, TCR sharing proved less clear than in mice, a difference possibly related to HLA. For lesional scalp, especially alopecia totalis/universalis, clonality was higher than in normal scalp.

Extraction of RNA preceded its reverse transcription into cDNA, which served as the sequencing template. Clones were read by immunoSEQ multiplex PCR, and TCRdb kept only the in-frame ones, dropping some. The sample records 90,000 to 100,000 clones, roughly 42% being singletons. This CDR3 comprises 14 residues. Looked up from germline, CDR1 is MNHEY and CDR2 is SMNVEV (reference sequence). V gave up 3 bases and J gave up 10 bases, with 16 bases separating them. The sequence was collected from a human donor with alopecia areata. V gene TRBV27 combines with J gene TRBJ2-1; D is possibly TRBD2 (6 bases). The sequenced sample was CD4+ T cells sorted from blood. CDR3 nucleotides: TGTGCCAGCAGTTTCTCCACCTACGGAGGGGAGCAGTTCTTC. Its translation: CASSFSTYGGEQFF.